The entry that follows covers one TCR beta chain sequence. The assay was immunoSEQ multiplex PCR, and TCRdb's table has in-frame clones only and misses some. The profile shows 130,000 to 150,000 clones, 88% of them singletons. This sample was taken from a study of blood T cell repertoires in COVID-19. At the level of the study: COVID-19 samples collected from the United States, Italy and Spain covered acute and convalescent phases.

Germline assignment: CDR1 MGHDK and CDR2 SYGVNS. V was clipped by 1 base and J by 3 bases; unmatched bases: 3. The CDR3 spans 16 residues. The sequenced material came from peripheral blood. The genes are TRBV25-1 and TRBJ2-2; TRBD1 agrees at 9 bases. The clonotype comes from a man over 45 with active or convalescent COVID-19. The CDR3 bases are TGTGCCAGCAGTGAATCTGGACAGGGGTACACCGGGGAGCTGTTTTTT. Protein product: CASSESGQGYTGELFF. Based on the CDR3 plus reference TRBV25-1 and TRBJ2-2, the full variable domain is EADIYQTPRYLVIGTGKKITLECSQTMGHDKMYWYQQDPGMELHLIHYSYGVNSTEKGDLSSESTVSRIRTEHFPLTLESARPSHTSQYLCASSESGQGYTGELFFGEGSRLTVL.